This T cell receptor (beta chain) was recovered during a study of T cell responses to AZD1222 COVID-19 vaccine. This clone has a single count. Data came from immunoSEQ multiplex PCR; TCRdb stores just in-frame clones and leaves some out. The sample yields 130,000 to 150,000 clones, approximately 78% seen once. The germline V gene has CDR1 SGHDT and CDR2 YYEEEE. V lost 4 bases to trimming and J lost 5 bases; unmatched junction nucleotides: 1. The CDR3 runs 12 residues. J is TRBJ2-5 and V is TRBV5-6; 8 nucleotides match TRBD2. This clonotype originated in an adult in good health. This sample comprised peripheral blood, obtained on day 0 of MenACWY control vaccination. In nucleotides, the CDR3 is TGTGCCAGCAGCCCGGGGGGGGAGACCCAGTACTTC. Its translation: CASSPGGETQYF.